This TCR beta chain was captured by sequencing in a study of blood T cell repertoires in COVID-19. Looking at the study overall: From the United States, Italy and Spain came samples of acute and convalescent COVID-19. PBMCs, B-cell-depleted T cells, or T cells provided the cDNA or gDNA that made up the material.

The CDR3 covers 13 residues. V trimming: 2 bases; J trimming: 6 bases; junction bases outside the gene matches: 1. CDR1 is LNHDA and CDR2 is SQIVND in the germline V gene (reference sequence). Assay: immunoSEQ multiplex PCR; the TCRdb copy retains only in-frame clones and omits some. The sample lists 250,000 to 400,000 clones; 85% to 90% were seen once. A word on this clone: The sample has other DNA sequences that encode this CDR3 too.

Sequencing input: peripheral blood. This clonotype was sampled from a young woman with COVID-19, enrolled during active disease. V gene TRBV19 combines with J gene TRBJ1-5, with 7 bases lining up with TRBD1. CDR3 residues: CASSIQGGQPQHF. Here the CDR3 DNA reads TGTGCCAGTAGTATACAGGGGGGTCAGCCCCAGCATTTT.